Below, 18 T cell receptor beta chains from the same sample are listed, as sequenced in a study of blood T cell repertoires in COVID-19. Libraries were prepared by immunoSEQ multiplex PCR; TCRdb keeps only in-frame clonotypes and omits some of them. The sample carries fewer than 300,000 clones, 86% recorded once. The sequenced sample consisted of peripheral blood. Receptors originate from a man aged 40-55 years who had recovered from COVID-19.

As DNA, the CDR3 is TGTGCCAGCAGCGTTAATCCTCAGGGGTACACCGGGGAGCTGTTTTTT. Its protein product is CASSVNPQGYTGELFF. This chain joins TRBV9 and TRBJ2-2; TRBD1 is a possible D gene (6 bases). In germline, CDR1 is SGDLS, CDR2 YYNGEE. The CDR3 spans 16 residues. The V and J ends lost 2 bases and 3 bases respectively, with 14 bases between them.

The chain is built from TRBV7-8 and TRBJ1-6; D not certain. Germline CDR1 and CDR2: SGHVS and FQNEAQ. V was cut by 3 bases and J by 4 bases, with 16 bases left in between. The CDR3 runs 17 residues. This CDR3 is CASSFYLPQVYNSPLHF. The CDR3, as DNA: TGTGCCAGCAGCTTCTACCTCCCTCAGGTTTATAATTCACCCCTCCACTTT.

V usage is TRBV10-3 and J usage is TRBJ1-5; 10 positions match TRBD1. The CDR3 contains 12 residues. Germline V gene sequence: CDR1 ENHRY, CDR2 SYGVKD. V trimming: 8 bases; J trimming: 6 bases; junction bases outside the gene matches: 1. CDR3 protein: CAIWDRGQPQHF. CDR3 in DNA: TGTGCCATCTGGGACAGGGGTCAGCCCCAGCATTTT.

The genes are TRBV7-6 and TRBJ1-1, with TRBD1 matching over 7 bases. The CDR3 length is 15 residues. The V gene end was trimmed by 2 bases and the J gene end by 1 base; junction bases not matched to a gene: 4. Germline-derived CDR1 and CDR2 are SGHVS and FNYEAQ. The CDR3 here is CASSLIDRENTEAFF. CDR3 in DNA: TGTGCCAGCAGCTTAATCGACAGGGAGAACACTGAAGCTTTCTTT.

The chain has TRBV6-6 and TRBJ1-1; 9 positions match TRBD1. J lost 9 bases, V lost 5 bases, and 7 bases had no gene match. Germline V gene data show CDR1 as MNHNY and CDR2 as SVGAGI (reference sequence). This CDR3 is built from 13 residues. This CDR3 is CASSTLGQGKAFF. In DNA, the CDR3 is TGTGCCAGCAGTACCCTAGGACAGGGGAAAGCTTTCTTT.

This sequence joins TRBV12-3 or TRBV12-4 and TRBJ2-1; D is perhaps TRBD2 (6 bases). The CDR3 runs to 13 residues. Trimming pared 7 bases from V and 3 bases from J, leaving 10 bases between. CDR3 DNA: TGTGCCAGCATCGGGGGATACTACAATGAGCAGTTCTTC. Protein product: CASIGGYYNEQFF.

This chain joins TRBV20-1 and TRBJ2-3; D gene unclear. Per germline, CDR1 DFQATT and CDR2 SNEGSKA (reference sequence). Trimming stripped 1 base from V and 7 bases from J, with 6 bases between. This CDR3 comprises 11 residues. The CDR3 region has the DNA TGCAGTGCTAGAGTGGAGAATACGCAGTATTTT. Its translation is CSARVENTQYF.

The chain recombines TRBV28 with TRBJ2-3; TRBD2 matches 7 bases. The CDR3 spans 15 residues. After removal of 5 bases from V and 4 bases from J, the junction contained 9 bases not matched to a gene. In germline, CDR1 is MDHEN, CDR2 SYDVKM. The CDR3 bases are TGTGCCAGCAGTACCTTGACGGGGGGATCAGATACGCAGTATTTT. Translating gives CASSTLTGGSDTQYF.

The gene calls are TRBV3-1 (or the pseudogene TRBV3-2) and TRBJ2-5; maybe TRBD2 (6 bases). This CDR3 comprises 15 residues. CDR1 and CDR2 from the germline V gene are LGHDT and YNNKEL (reference sequence). V was cut by 6 bases and J by 5 bases, with 19 bases left in between. Written as DNA, the CDR3 is TGTGCCAGCAGTCTTACCTTAGGGAGGTTGGAGACCCAGTACTTC. The encoded protein is CASSLTLGRLETQYF.

The chain links TRBV5-1 to TRBJ2-1; TRBD1 agrees at 7 bases. This CDR3 comprises 17 residues. With 0 bases clipped from V and 10 bases from J, the junction kept 16 bases outside the gene matches. Germline CDR1 and CDR2: SGHRS and YFSETQ. This CDR3 reads CASSLGPGGPTPLEQFF. Written as DNA, the CDR3 is TGCGCCAGCAGCTTGGGCCCAGGGGGTCCGACCCCTTTAGAGCAGTTCTTC.

This sequence joins TRBV7-2 and TRBJ2-2, with 12 bases aligning to TRBD2. J gave up 10 bases and V 6 bases, and 6 bases lay outside the gene matches. Germline V CDR1 and CDR2: SGHTA, FQGNSA. The length of the CDR3 is 14 residues. In DNA form, the CDR3 reads TGTGCCAGCAGTCGGACTAGCGGGATTACGGAGCTGTTTTTT. The encoded protein is CASSRTSGITELFF.

This rearrangement joins TRBV1 to TRBJ2-2; TRBD2 is the table's D call, not checked against the DNA. TRBV1 has pseudogene status. The CDR3 has 15 residues. Written as DNA, the CDR3 is TGCACCAGCAGCCCCAGCGGGATAAGAACCGGGGAGCTGTTTTTT. Amino acid sequence: CTSSPSGIRTGELFF.

The V gene is TRBV30, the J gene TRBJ2-7; TRBD2 aligns across 7 bases. This CDR3 has 12 residues. Per the germline V gene, CDR1 is GTSNPN and CDR2 is SVGIG (reference sequence). The CDR3 nucleotides are TGTGCGGGAGGGGCTAGCGTCTACGAGCAGTACTTC. It codes for CAGGASVYEQYF.

This chain uses TRBV6-5 with TRBJ2-7; 8 bases agree with TRBD2. The V gene's germline CDR1 is MNHEY and CDR2 SVGAGI. Germline trimming cut 2 bases from V and 6 bases from J; bases unmatched to any gene: 6. The CDR3 spans 14 residues. The CDR3 DNA reads TGTGCCAGCAGTTACACACTAGCGGCCCCCGAGCAGTACTTC. The encoded protein is CASSYTLAAPEQYF.

This rearrangement joins TRBV6-2 or TRBV6-3 to TRBJ2-5; possibly TRBD2 for D (6 bases). Germline CDR1 is MNHEY and CDR2 is SVGEGT. The V end lost 4 bases, the J end lost 6 bases, and 27 bases lay between the germline ends. CDR3 length equals 18 residues. The CDR3: CASSFPVDGGKRGKTQYF. The CDR3 nucleotides read TGTGCCAGCAGTTTCCCCGTGGATGGCGGGAAGAGAGGCAAGACCCAGTACTTC.

The chain recombines TRBV2 with TRBJ1-2; D not resolved. Germline V gene sequence: CDR1 SNHLY, CDR2 FYNNEI. Trimming left V 7 bases short and J 0 bases short, with 6 bases between. The CDR3 extends over 12 amino acids. CDR3 region: CASIGANYGYTF. DNA for the CDR3: TGTGCCAGCATTGGAGCTAACTATGGCTACACCTTC.

V and J are TRBV19 and TRBJ2-2; the D is unclear. Germline CDR1 reads LNHDA; CDR2 reads SQIVND (reference sequence). V was shortened by 3 bases and J by 6 bases, with 8 bases between the two germline ends. The CDR3 totals 13 residues. The CDR3: CASSMYSPGELFF. CDR3 in DNA: TGTGCCAGTAGTATGTATTCCCCCGGGGAGCTGTTTTTT.

The chain carries TRBV19 and TRBJ2-5; a weak D match, TRBD1 (6 bases). CDR1 and CDR2 (germline): LNHDA, SQIVND (reference sequence). The CDR3 covers 13 residues. Trimming cost V 4 bases and J 2 bases, with 8 bases left between them. CDR3 sequence reads: CASSTGVQETQYF. Written as DNA, the CDR3 is TGTGCCAGTAGTACAGGGGTACAAGAGACCCAGTACTTC. Complete variable domain (other parts from reference TRBV19 and TRBJ2-5): DGGITQSPKYLFRKEGQNVTLSCEQNLNHDAMYWYRQDPGQGLRLIYYSQIVNDFQKGDIAEGYSVSREKKESFPLTVTSAQKNPTAFYLCASSTGVQETQYFGPGTRLLVL.